This note documents a single TCR beta chain sequence. Its antigen is currently unknown. Losses at the gene ends were 6 bases for V and 8 bases for J; bases not matched to a gene: 11. The CDR3 has 15 residues. The germline V gene encodes CDR1 SNHLY and CDR2 FYNNEI. This sample is part of a study of CD8 T cells in ankylosing spondylitis. General study points: Disease-linked clones bore a CD8+ phenotype, appearing relatively rarely in peripheral blood.

From the 5' RACE reads, TCRdb called clonotypes with MiXCR, one entry per CDR3 protein. The table has more than 200,000 distinct CDR3 sequences, roughly a quarter seen once. The chain couples TRBV2 to TRBJ2-1, with 9 bases aligning to TRBD1. The clonotype originates from a male donor with ankylosing spondylitis or in good health (not recorded which). Sequencing input: blood, either unsorted or a sorted T cell fraction (not recorded which). CDR3 sequence reads: CASRPRDRVIHEQFF. The CDR3, as DNA: TGTGCCAGCAGGCCCCGGGACAGGGTGATCCATGAGCAGTTCTTC.